This TCR beta chain was profiled in a study of T cell repertoires in aging, cancer and after chemotherapy. Study details: Donor ages fell into six groups from 30 or younger up to 70 or older.

Study outcomes and limitations: No conclusions about immunological memory after chemotherapy can be drawn from the repertoire data.

Multiplex touch-down PCR with TRB-A/B primers amplified rearranged V-D-J TRB sequences. TCRdb used MiXCR to reprocess the multiplex PCR reads, holding one entry per CDR3 protein. The sample yields 1,000 to 1,200 distinct CDR3 sequences, around 50% seen once. This clonotype was found a few times. The antigen is undetermined. V gave up 1 base and J gave up 6 bases, with 20 bases separating them. The CDR3 loop spans 17 amino acids. Germline V gene sequence: CDR1 SEHNR, CDR2 FQNEAQ (reference sequence). The template was genomic DNA from peripheral blood, not RNA. Material for sequencing was blood. The origin of this receptor is a human donor with a solid tumor. The donor label of this sample is uncertain. The gene calls are TRBV7-9 and TRBJ2-3, with a weak D call TRBD2 (6 bases). For the CDR3, the DNA is TGTGCCAGCAGCTTAGTTGGAGGGTCGTTCTCAGAGGATACGCAGTATTTT. Encoded protein: CASSLVGGSFSEDTQYF.